In its sample, the clone carrying this T cell receptor (beta chain) was seen many times. CDR1 is SQVTM and CDR2 is ANQGSEA in the germline V gene. This CDR3 comprises 13 residues. The V and J ends lost 6 bases and 4 bases, in that order; junction bases with no gene match: 6. These data are taken from a study of Graves' ophthalmopathy and Graves' hyperthyroidism. The TCR beta CDR3 regions underwent amplification from RNA transcripts. Second-round multiplex PCR followed a first-round RT-PCR using HTBI primers. One entry per CDR3 protein, called by TCRdb with MiXCR from the multiplex PCR reads. This repertoire shows more than 300,000 distinct CDR3 sequences, approximately 15% found once; its top ten account for around 7%.

The receptor was isolated from a woman aged 18-29 years with stable Graves' hyperthyroidism. Material: peripheral blood. V and J are TRBV29-1 and TRBJ1-1; TRBD1 matches at 9 bases. The DNA of the CDR3 is TGCAGCGTGGCCGGGACAGGGAGCACTGAAGCTTTCTTT. Its translation: CSVAGTGSTEAFF.